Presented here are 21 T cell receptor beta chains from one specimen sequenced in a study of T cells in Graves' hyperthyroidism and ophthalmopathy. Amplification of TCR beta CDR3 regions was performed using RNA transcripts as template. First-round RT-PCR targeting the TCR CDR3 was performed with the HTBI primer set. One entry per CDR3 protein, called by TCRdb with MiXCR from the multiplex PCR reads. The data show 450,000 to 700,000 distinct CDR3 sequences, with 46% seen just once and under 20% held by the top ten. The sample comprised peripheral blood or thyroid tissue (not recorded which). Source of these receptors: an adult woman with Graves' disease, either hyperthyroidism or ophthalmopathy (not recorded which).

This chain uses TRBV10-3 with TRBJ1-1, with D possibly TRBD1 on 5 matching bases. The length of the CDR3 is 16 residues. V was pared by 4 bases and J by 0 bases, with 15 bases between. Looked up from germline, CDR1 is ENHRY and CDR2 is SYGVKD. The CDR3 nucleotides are TGTGCCATCAGTGCCGGGGGGGAGGGAATGAACACTGAAGCTTTCTTT. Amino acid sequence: CAISAGGEGMNTEAFF.

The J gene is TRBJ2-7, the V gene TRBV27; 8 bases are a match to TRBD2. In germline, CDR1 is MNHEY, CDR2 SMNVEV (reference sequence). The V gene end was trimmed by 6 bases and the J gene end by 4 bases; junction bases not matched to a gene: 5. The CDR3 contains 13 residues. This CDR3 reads CASRSGSAYEQYF. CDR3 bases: TGTGCCAGCAGAAGCGGGAGTGCGTACGAGCAGTACTTC.

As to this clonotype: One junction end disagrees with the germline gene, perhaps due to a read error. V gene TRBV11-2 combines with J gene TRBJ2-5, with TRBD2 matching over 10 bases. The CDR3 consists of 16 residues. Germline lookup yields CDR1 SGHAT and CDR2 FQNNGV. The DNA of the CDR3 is TGCGCCAGCAGCCAAGATCGGAGGGCTAGCGGGAGAGCCCAGTACTTC. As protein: CASSQDRRASGRAQYF.

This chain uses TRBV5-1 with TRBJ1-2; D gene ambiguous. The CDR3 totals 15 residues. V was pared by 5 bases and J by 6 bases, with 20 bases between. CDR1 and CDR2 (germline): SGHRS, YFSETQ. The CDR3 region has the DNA TGCGCCAGCAGGCCAGAGTGGAGCTTCTCTCATGGCTACACCTTC. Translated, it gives CASRPEWSFSHGYTF.

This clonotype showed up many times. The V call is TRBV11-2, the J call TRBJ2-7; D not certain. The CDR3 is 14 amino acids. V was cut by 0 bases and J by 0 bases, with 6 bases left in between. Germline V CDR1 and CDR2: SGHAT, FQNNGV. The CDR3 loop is CASSLDRTSYEQYF. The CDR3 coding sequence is TGTGCCAGCAGCTTAGACAGGACCTCCTACGAGCAGTACTTC.

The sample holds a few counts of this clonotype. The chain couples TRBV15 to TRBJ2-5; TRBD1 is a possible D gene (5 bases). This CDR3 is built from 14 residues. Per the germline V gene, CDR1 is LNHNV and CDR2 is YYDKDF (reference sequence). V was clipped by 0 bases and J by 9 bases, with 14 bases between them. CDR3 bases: TGTGCCACCAGCAGAGAAAGGGGTTACCAGCCCCAGTACTTC. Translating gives CATSRERGYQPQYF.

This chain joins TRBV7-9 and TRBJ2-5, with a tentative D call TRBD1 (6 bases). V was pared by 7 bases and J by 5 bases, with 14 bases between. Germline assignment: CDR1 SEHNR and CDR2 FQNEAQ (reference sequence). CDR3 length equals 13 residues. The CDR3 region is CASTRQDRETQYF. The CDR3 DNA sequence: TGTGCCAGCACCAGACAGGATCGGGAGACCCAGTACTTC.

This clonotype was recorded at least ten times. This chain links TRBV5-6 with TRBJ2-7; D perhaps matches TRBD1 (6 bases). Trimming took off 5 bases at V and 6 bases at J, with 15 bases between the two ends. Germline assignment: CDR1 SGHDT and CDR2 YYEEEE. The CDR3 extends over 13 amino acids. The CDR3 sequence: CASRRPGVSEQYF. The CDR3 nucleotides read TGTGCCAGCAGACGCCCAGGGGTAAGCGAGCAGTACTTC.

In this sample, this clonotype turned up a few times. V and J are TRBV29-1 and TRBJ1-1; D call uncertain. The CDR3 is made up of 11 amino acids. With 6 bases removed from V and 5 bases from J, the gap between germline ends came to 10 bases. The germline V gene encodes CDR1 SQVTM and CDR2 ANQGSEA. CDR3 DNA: TGCAGCGTCCATACCGGGACTGAAGCTTTCTTT. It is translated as CSVHTGTEAFF.

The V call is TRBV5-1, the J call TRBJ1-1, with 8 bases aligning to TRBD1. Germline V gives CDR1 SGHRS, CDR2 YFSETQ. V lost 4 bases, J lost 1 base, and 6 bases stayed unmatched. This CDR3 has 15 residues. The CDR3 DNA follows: TGCGCCAGCAGCGCCAGACAGGGGTCGAACACTGAAGCTTTCTTT. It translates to CASSARQGSNTEAFF.

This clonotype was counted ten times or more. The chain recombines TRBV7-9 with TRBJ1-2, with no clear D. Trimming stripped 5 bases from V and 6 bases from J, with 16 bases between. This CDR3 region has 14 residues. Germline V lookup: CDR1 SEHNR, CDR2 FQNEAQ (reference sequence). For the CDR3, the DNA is TGTGCCAGCAGCCCGCAAAGGGTTGGGAATGGCTACACCTTC. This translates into CASSPQRVGNGYTF.

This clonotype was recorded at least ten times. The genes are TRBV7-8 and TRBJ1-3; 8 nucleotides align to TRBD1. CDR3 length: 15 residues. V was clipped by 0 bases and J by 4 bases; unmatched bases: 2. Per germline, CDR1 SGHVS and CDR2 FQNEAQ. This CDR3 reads CASSLAGQGGNTIYF. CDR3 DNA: TGTGCCAGCAGCTTAGCAGGACAGGGCGGAAACACCATATATTTT.

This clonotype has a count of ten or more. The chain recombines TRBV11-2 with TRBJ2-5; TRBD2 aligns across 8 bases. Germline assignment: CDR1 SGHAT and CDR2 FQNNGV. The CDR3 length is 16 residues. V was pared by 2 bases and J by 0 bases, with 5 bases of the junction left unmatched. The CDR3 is CASSLTLAGYQETQYF. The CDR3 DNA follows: TGTGCCAGCAGCTTAACCTTAGCGGGATACCAAGAGACCCAGTACTTC.

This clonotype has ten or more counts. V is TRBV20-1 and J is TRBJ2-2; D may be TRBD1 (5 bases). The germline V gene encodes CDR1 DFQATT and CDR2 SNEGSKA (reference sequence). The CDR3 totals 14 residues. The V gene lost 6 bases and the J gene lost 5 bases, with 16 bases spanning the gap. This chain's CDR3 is CSAPKPGYTGELFF. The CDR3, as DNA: TGCAGTGCCCCCAAGCCAGGGTATACCGGGGAGCTGTTTTTT.

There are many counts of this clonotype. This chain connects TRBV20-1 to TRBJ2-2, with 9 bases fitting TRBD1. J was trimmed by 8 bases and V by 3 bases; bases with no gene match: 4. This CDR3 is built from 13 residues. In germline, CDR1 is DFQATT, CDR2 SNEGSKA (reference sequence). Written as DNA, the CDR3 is TGCAGTGCTAGTACAGGGGGCTATGGGGAGCTGTTTTTT. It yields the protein CSASTGGYGELFF.

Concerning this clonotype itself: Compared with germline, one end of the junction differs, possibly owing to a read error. This chain's CDR3 is CASSDSLETGELSW. The CDR3 nucleotides are TGTGCCAGCAGTGACTCCCTGGAAACCGGGGAGCTGTCTTGG. The rearrangement joins TRBV6-4 to TRBJ2-2; tentative D call: TRBD2 (5 bases). This CDR3 comprises 14 residues. Germline lookup yields CDR1 MRHNA and CDR2 SNTAGT.

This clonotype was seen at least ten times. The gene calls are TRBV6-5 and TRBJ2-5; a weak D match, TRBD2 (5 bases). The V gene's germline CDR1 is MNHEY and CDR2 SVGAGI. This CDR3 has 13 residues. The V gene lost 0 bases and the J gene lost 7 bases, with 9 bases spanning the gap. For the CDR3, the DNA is TGTGCCAGCAGTTACTCTGAAAGCGGGACCCAGTACTTC. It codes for CASSYSESGTQYF.

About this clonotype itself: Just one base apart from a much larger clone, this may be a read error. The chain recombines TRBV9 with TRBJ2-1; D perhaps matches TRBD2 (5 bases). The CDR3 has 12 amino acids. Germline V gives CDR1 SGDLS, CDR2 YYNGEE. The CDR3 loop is CAGSGSNNEQFF. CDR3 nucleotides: TGTGCCGGCAGCGGATCCAACAATGAGCAGTTCTTC.

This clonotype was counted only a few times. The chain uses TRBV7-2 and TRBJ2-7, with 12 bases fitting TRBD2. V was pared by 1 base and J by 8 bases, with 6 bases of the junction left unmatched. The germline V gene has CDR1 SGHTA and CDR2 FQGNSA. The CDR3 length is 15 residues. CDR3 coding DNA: TGTGCCAGCAGCTTAGGCCTAGCGGGAGGGAGCCAGCAGTACTTC. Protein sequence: CASSLGLAGGSQQYF.

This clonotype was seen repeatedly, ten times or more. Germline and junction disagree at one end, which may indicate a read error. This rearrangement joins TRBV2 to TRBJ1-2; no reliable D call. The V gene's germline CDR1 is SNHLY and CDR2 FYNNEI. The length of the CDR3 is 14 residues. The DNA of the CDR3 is TGTGCCAGCAGTGTTTCGGGGTCCAACTCTGGCTACACCTTC. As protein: CASSVSGSNSGYTF.

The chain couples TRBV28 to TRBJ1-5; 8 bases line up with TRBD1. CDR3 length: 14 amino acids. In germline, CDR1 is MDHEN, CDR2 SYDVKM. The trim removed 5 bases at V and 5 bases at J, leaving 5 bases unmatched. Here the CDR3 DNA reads TGTGCCAGCAGTACAGGGGGAGATGATCAGCCCCAGCATTTT. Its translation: CASSTGGDDQPQHF.